This TCR beta chain was sequenced during a study of neurological immune-mediated disorders. Note on this clonotype: The antigen remains undetermined.

5'RACE employing 10-nucleotide random UMIs yielded the cDNA. Every sequencing run generated in excess of 180 million TCR-beta sequences. These sequences covered 15-18 subjects. One entry per CDR3 protein, called by TCRdb with MiXCR from the 5' RACE reads. Here the sample spans 55,000 to 75,000 distinct CDR3 sequences, roughly 15% being singletons. Study-wide results and limits: HTLV-1-associated myelopathy had the most TCR clonal expansion, and multiple sclerosis had the least, less than healthy controls.

Time point given: longitudinal time-point 1 (baseline). Unsorted libraries were generated from 2 million PBMCs. These cells had been stored in RNAlater at -80 C. The sequenced sample consisted of PBMCs. This TCR came from a female donor with HTLV-1-associated myelopathy (HAM/TSP).

CDR3 sequence: CASSEEGTSYEQYF. The CDR3 DNA follows: TGTGCCAGCAGTGAGGAGGGGACGAGCTACGAGCAGTACTTC. This chain links TRBV6-1 with TRBJ2-7; possible D gene TRBD2, 6 bases. The length of the CDR3 is 14 residues. V lost 3 bases to trimming and J lost 3 bases, with 12 bases between them. Germline V gene data show CDR1 as MNHNS and CDR2 as SASEGT.